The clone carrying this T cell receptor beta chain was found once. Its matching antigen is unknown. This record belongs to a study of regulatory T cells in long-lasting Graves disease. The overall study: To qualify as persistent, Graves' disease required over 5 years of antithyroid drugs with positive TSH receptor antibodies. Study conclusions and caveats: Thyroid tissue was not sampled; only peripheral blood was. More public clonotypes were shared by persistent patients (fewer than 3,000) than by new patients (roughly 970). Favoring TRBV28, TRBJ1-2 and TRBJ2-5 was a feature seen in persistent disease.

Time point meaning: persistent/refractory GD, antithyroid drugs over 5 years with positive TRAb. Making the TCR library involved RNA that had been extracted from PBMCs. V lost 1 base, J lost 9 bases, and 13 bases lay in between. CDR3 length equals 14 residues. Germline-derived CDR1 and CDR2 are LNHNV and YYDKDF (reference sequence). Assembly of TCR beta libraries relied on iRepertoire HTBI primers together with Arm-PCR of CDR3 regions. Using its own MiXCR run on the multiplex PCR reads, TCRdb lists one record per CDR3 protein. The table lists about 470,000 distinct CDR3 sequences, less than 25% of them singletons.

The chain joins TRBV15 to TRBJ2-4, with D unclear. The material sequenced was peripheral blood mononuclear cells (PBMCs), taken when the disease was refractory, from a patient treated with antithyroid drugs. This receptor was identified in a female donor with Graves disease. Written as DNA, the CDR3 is TGTGCCACCAGCAGAGTAGGGAATGGTCGCATTCAGTACTTC. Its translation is CATSRVGNGRIQYF. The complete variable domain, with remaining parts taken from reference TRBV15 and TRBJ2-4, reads DAMVIQNPRYQVTQFGKPVTLSCSQTLNHNVMYWYQQKSSQAPKLLFHYYDKDFNNEADTPDNFQSRRPNTSFCFLDIRSPGLGDTAMYLCATSRVGNGRIQYFGAGTRLSVL.